Below, one T cell receptor (beta chain) is given with its context. No antigen is known for it. No per-base quality is available; no much larger clone lies one base away. Library preparation was by RT-PCR. The sample was run on an Illumina HiSeq 2500. Clones were called with MiXCR by TCRdb after fastp trimmed the public reads at Q25, and only in-frame beta chains were retained. When rows share a CDR3 protein, they turn into one entry using the most common DNA and genes. Counted in this sample were approximately 530,000 distinct CDR3 sequences; approximately 7.7% of them appeared once. Together, the top ten hold under 15% of the sample. These data come from a study of response to subunit inactivated influenza vaccine (dated by TCRdb to 2017 to 2018). At the level of the whole study: The study used deep quantitative T cell receptor repertoire profiling to track responses to a trivalent subunit inactivated influenza vaccine.

The trim is 2 bases for V and 1 base for J, with a gap of 11 bases between the germline ends. From its cysteine to its phenylalanine, the CDR3 spans 14 amino acids. Only the CDR3 portion is preserved as DNA: 42 bases, with reading frame beginning at the first base. Taken from the germline V gene (reference sequence), the CDR1 and CDR2 loops are DFQATT and SNEGSKA. What the research found in general, with its limitations: The authors proposed that each seasonal influenza vaccination may bring in only a limited number of new T cells.

This receptor chain uses TRBV20-1 and TRBJ1-1; no D gene is confidently identified. This receptor was identified in a man between 50 and 69 years old who received an inactivated influenza vaccine. Donor details come from another sample of the same person, matched by shared clones. The source was PBMCs from blood, collected about 24 months after vaccination. The CDR3: CSARLRRKNTEAFF. The bases are TGCAGTGCTAGACTACGCAGGAAGAACACTGAAGCTTTCTTT.